The 2 T cell receptor beta chains below come from one sample, sequenced in a study of vaccination effects on CD4 cells after COVID-19. No antigen has been identified for these receptors. ViraFEST expansion of antigen-specific CD4+ T cells with viral peptide pools preceded sequencing. At the end of about 10 days of culture, CD4+ T cells were isolated. Among the vaccine recipients, none had a prior SARS-CoV-2 infection, and nucleocapsid antibodies were negative. Data came from immunoSEQ multiplex PCR; TCRdb stores just in-frame clones and leaves some out. The profile shows around 60,000 clones, roughly four fifths of them singletons. The sequenced sample was CD4+ T cells from PBMCs cultured with HCoV-NL63 spike peptides, obtained before COVID-19 vaccination. Receptors originate from a human donor who received a COVID-19 vaccine.

The chain has TRBV5-8 and TRBJ2-5, with 7 bases fitting TRBD2. The V gene's germline CDR1 is SGHTS and CDR2 YDEGEE. CDR3 size: 13 residues. Trimming took 1 base from V and 6 from J; bases not matched to a gene: 3. The CDR3 nucleotides are TGTGCCAGCAGCTTGTTACTAGCGAAGACCCAGTACTTC. This encodes CASSLLLAKTQYF.

The chain is built from TRBV9 and TRBJ1-1, with D possibly TRBD1 on 5 matching bases. Deletions cut 4 bases from V and 5 bases from J, with 21 bases between. CDR1 and CDR2 (germline): SGDLS, YYNGEE. This CDR3 comprises 16 residues. The chain's CDR3 is CASSPREGWDRTEAFF. Here the CDR3 DNA reads TGTGCCAGCAGCCCGCGTGAGGGTTGGGACCGGACTGAAGCTTTCTTT.